This T cell receptor beta chain is drawn from a study of Tregs in tolerant kidney transplant recipients. Profiling relied on immunoSEQ multiplex PCR, and the TCRdb table lists in-frame clones only, not all of them. The profile covers roughly 120,000 clones, with roughly 93% appearing a single time and over 0.5% taken by the ten largest. Looked up from germline, CDR1 is MGHRA and CDR2 is YSYEKL. The CDR3 is 19 residues long. Germline trimming cut 0 bases from V and 7 bases from J; bases unmatched to any gene: 16. Sequenced material: CD4+ T cells from blood. This receptor was taken from a human donor in good health. The rearrangement uses TRBV4-1 and TRBJ2-5; 11 nucleotides align to TRBD2. CDR3 DNA: TGCGCCAGCAGCCAAGACGGGGAAGTAGCGGGAGGGCTGCGGGGGACCCAGTACTTC. Translating gives CASSQDGEVAGGLRGTQYF.